Listed here are 22 T cell receptor beta chains from one sample, sequenced in a study of human T cells and chemical hapten exposure listed by TCRdb under 2021. The library came from RACE. TCRdb records NextSeq 500 as the sequencer. TCRdb reran the public reads through fastp at Q25 and MiXCR, keeping productive beta chains. Rows are combined by CDR3 protein, so each entry shows the most common genes and DNA. Recorded for this sample are some 84,000 distinct CDR3 sequences; 10% of them occurred a single time. The ten largest clones capture roughly 5% of the sample. The time point label, read with the paper, signifies: patch test 2, 6 weeks after DPC sensitization. The label giving this sample's treatment or condition can be read as: therapeutic diphenylcyclopropenone sensitization with weekly scalp DPC. Sequenced material: whole blood, taken in connection with sensitization to the hapten diphenylcyclopropenone (DPC). Every receptor here comes from a woman aged 45-65 years with alopecia areata. Some clones in this sample may be carry-over from other donors' samples.

This clonotype was observed a handful of times. The rearrangement links TRBV28 to TRBJ2-2; unclear D gene. The CDR3 is made up of 14 amino acids. Germline CDR1 MDHEN, CDR2 SYDVKM. V dropped 5 bases and J dropped 0 bases, with 7 bases sitting between them. The CDR3: CASSPPPNTGELFF. CDR3 in DNA: TGTGCCAGCAGTCCCCCCCCGAACACCGGGGAGCTGTTTTTT.

The chain couples TRBV20-1 to TRBJ2-3, with 13 bases identical to TRBD2. V shed 6 bases and J 3 bases; nucleotides not matched to a gene: 3. This CDR3 has 14 amino acids. The germline V gene encodes CDR1 DFQATT and CDR2 SNEGSKA (reference sequence). CDR3 nucleotides: TGCAGTGCACCGGGACTAGCGGGAACAGATACGCAGTATTTT. The encoded protein is CSAPGLAGTDTQYF.

With respect to this clonotype: Given a much more abundant clone one base away, this may be a read error. The gene calls are TRBV5-4 and TRBJ2-3; 8 bases are shared with TRBD2. The CDR3 extends over 15 amino acids. Looked up from germline, CDR1 is SGHNT and CDR2 is YYREEE (reference sequence). J gave up 1 base and V 2 bases, and 3 bases lay outside the gene matches. The CDR3 sequence is CASSLLAEGTDTQYF. The CDR3 nucleotides read TGTGCCAGCAGCTTACTAGCGGAGGGCACAGATACGCAGTATTTT.

The J gene is TRBJ2-3, the V gene TRBV20-1; 9 bases are a match to TRBD2. Per germline, CDR1 DFQATT and CDR2 SNEGSKA (reference sequence). The V and J ends lost 6 bases and 4 bases, in that order; junction bases with no gene match: 5. There are 13 residues in the CDR3. This CDR3 is CSAGGRAPDTQYF. The DNA for the CDR3 is TGCAGTGCCGGCGGGAGGGCCCCAGATACGCAGTATTTT.

The J gene is TRBJ1-6, the V gene TRBV5-4, with unresolved D. The V gene's germline CDR1 is SGHNT and CDR2 YYREEE (reference sequence). The CDR3 has 14 residues. V was cut by 6 bases and J by 6 bases, with 13 bases left in between. This chain's CDR3 is CASTVERINSPLHF. In DNA form, the CDR3 reads TGTGCCAGCACCGTCGAGAGAATTAATTCACCCCTCCACTTT.

The chain carries TRBV9 and TRBJ1-1; D ambiguous. V lost 1 base and J 6 bases, leaving 10 bases between the germline ends. There are 13 residues in the CDR3. The germline gives CDR1 SGDLS, CDR2 YYNGEE. The CDR3 coding sequence is TGTGCCAGCAGCGTATCTACCGGGTCTGAAGCTTTCTTT. It yields the protein CASSVSTGSEAFF.

This clonotype came up many times. The chain joins TRBV29-1 to TRBJ2-1; 10 bases align to TRBD1. Germline CDR1 and CDR2: SQVTM and ANQGSEA. The CDR3 runs to 12 residues. V lost 4 bases, J lost 7 bases, and 1 base stayed unmatched. CDR3 residues: CSVGGQGNEQFF. The CDR3 DNA sequence: TGCAGCGTTGGGGGACAGGGGAATGAGCAGTTCTTC.

This clonotype was seen a handful of times. The chain uses TRBV5-4 and TRBJ2-5, with 11 bases that match TRBD2. This CDR3 has 16 amino acids. Germline V lookup: CDR1 SGHNT, CDR2 YYREEE (reference sequence). V trimming: 4 bases; J trimming: 3 bases; junction bases outside the gene matches: 8. CDR3 DNA: TGTGCCAGCAGCAATAGCGGGAGGGCCGGGAAAGAGACCCAGTACTTC. It encodes CASSNSGRAGKETQYF.

This clonotype has ten or more counts. The V call is TRBV6-5, the J call TRBJ2-7; D might be TRBD1 (6 bases). V shed 4 bases and J shed 7 bases, with 11 bases lying between them. The CDR3 runs to 12 residues. Germline CDR1 and CDR2: MNHEY and SVGAGI. CDR3 sequence: CASSLTGREQYF. The CDR3 DNA is TGTGCCAGCAGTTTGACAGGACGTGAGCAGTACTTC.

A few counts support this clonotype. The chain combines TRBV19 with TRBJ2-1; 8 nucleotides agree with TRBD2. V was pared by 6 bases and J by 3 bases, with 7 bases of the junction left unmatched. The CDR3 sequence is 15 residues long. Germline V gene data show CDR1 as LNHDA and CDR2 as SQIVND (reference sequence). Here the CDR3 reads CASSPRGGVYNEQFF. CDR3 bases: TGTGCCAGTAGCCCACGGGGGGGCGTCTACAATGAGCAGTTCTTC.

Many counts were recorded for this clonotype. V usage is TRBV7-7 and J usage is TRBJ2-5; D gene unclear. This CDR3 is built from 13 residues. Trimming took 3 bases from V and 1 from J, leaving 6 bases between them. CDR1 is SSHAT and CDR2 is FNYEAQ in the germline V gene (reference sequence). The CDR3 loop reads CASSLGFQETQYF. Written as DNA, the CDR3 is TGTGCCAGCAGCTTGGGGTTCCAAGAGACCCAGTACTTC.

This clonotype has a count of ten or more. V and J are TRBV6-1 and TRBJ2-1; 9 positions match TRBD2. CDR3 length equals 15 residues. Germline V gene lookup returns CDR1 MNHNS and CDR2 SASEGT. The V gene end was trimmed by 7 bases and the J gene end by 3 bases; junction bases not matched to a gene: 7. CDR3 sequence reads: CASTVSGGLYNEQFF. In DNA form, the CDR3 reads TGTGCCAGCACGGTTAGCGGGGGACTCTACAATGAGCAGTTCTTC.

Many counts were recorded for this clonotype. V is TRBV4-3 and J is TRBJ1-1; D not resolved. V was pared by 4 bases and J by 0 bases, with 9 bases between. The CDR3 has 14 residues. In germline, CDR1 is LGHNA, CDR2 YSLEER. CDR3 in DNA: TGCGCCAGCAGCCTCGGATCAGTGAACACTGAAGCTTTCTTT. Translation gives CASSLGSVNTEAFF.

This clonotype has ten or more counts. The rearrangement joins TRBV10-2 to TRBJ1-3; 8 bases line up with TRBD1. With 6 bases clipped from V and 0 bases from J, the junction kept 4 bases outside the gene matches. The CDR3 extends over 15 amino acids. From germline, CDR1 is WSHSY and CDR2 SAAADI. The CDR3 here is CASRTGQDSGNTIYF. The CDR3, as DNA: TGCGCCAGCAGGACGGGACAGGACTCTGGAAACACCATATATTTT.

This clonotype occurred many times. V is TRBV12-3 or TRBV12-4 and J is TRBJ2-2, with D tentatively TRBD2 (6 bases). The CDR3 consists of 17 residues. V lost 6 bases to trimming and J lost 6 bases, with 23 bases between them. This CDR3 is CASRPFRGSEGAGELFF. Here the CDR3 DNA reads TGTGCCAGCAGACCTTTTCGGGGGAGTGAGGGTGCCGGGGAGCTGTTTTTT.

This clonotype occurred many times. V is TRBV29-1 and J is TRBJ1-2; TRBD1 is a possible D gene (5 bases). Per the germline V gene, CDR1 is SQVTM and CDR2 is ANQGSEA. V shed 7 bases and J shed 8 bases, with 5 bases lying between them. CDR3 length: 8 amino acids. The CDR3: CSAGGYTF. CDR3 DNA sequence: TGCAGCGCAGGGGGCTACACCTTC.

This clonotype has more than one count but fewer than ten. This rearrangement joins TRBV7-2 to TRBJ2-3; 9 positions match TRBD2. Germline-derived CDR1 and CDR2 are SGHTA and FQGNSA. The CDR3 has 18 amino acids. V lost 2 bases to trimming and J lost 0 bases; unmatched junction nucleotides: 9. CDR3: CASSLKPIAGASTDTQYF. In nucleotides, the CDR3 is TGTGCCAGCAGCTTAAAACCTATAGCGGGGGCTAGCACAGATACGCAGTATTTT.

This clonotype was found many times. The rearrangement links TRBV7-8 to TRBJ1-2; a possible D gene is TRBD1 (5 bases). The germline CDR1 and CDR2 sequences are SGHVS and FQNEAQ. The CDR3 extends over 17 amino acids. The V gene lost 5 bases and the J gene lost 1 base, with 20 bases spanning the gap. DNA for the CDR3: TGTGCCAGCAGCCGTACTCATGGGGGGAGTAGTAACTATGGCTACACCTTC. Protein: CASSRTHGGSSNYGYTF.

This clonotype showed up many times. The rearrangement uses TRBV28 and TRBJ1-1; TRBD1 matches at 8 bases. This CDR3 has 14 amino acids. Germline values: CDR1 MDHEN, CDR2 SYDVKM. Trimming cost V 5 bases and J 9 bases; bases outside gene matches: 11. In DNA form, the CDR3 reads TGTGCCAGCAGTCCCCAGGGGGCAGTGAGTCAAGCTTTCTTT. Amino acids: CASSPQGAVSQAFF. Supplemented by reference TRBV28 and TRBJ1-1, the full variable domain reads DVKVTQSSRYLVKRTGEKVFLECVQDMDHENMFWYRQDPGLGLRLIYFSYDVKMKEKGDIPEGYSVSREKKERFSLILESASTNQTSMYLCASSPQGAVSQAFFGQGTRLTVV.

This clonotype turned up a few times. The chain is built from TRBV5-4 and TRBJ2-3, with D unclear. This CDR3 spans 15 amino acids. Trimming cost V 4 bases and J 2 bases, with 14 bases left between them. The germline gives CDR1 SGHNT, CDR2 YYREEE (reference sequence). CDR3 in DNA: TGTGCCAGCAGCCGGACGAGTGGGGTCACAGATACGCAGTATTTT. It codes for CASSRTSGVTDTQYF.

Only a few counts were recorded for this clonotype. This chain joins TRBV7-9 and TRBJ2-1; D is ambiguous. The CDR3 has 14 amino acids. Looked up from germline, CDR1 is SEHNR and CDR2 is FQNEAQ (reference sequence). The ends were cut back, 5 bases at V and 6 bases at J, with 14 bases in the middle. The CDR3 is CASSPMAGVNEQFF. The CDR3 DNA follows: TGTGCCAGCAGCCCCATGGCAGGCGTCAATGAGCAGTTCTTC.

In regard to this clonotype: One end of the junction varies from germline; a read error may be responsible. The CDR3 region is CASSLQAGDTLYF. Written as DNA, the CDR3 is TGTGCCAGCTCCTTACAGGCCGGAGATACGCTGTATTTT. The chain links TRBV18 to TRBJ2-3; D is perhaps TRBD1 (5 bases). Germline CDR1 KGHSH, CDR2 LQKENI. This CDR3 has 13 amino acids.